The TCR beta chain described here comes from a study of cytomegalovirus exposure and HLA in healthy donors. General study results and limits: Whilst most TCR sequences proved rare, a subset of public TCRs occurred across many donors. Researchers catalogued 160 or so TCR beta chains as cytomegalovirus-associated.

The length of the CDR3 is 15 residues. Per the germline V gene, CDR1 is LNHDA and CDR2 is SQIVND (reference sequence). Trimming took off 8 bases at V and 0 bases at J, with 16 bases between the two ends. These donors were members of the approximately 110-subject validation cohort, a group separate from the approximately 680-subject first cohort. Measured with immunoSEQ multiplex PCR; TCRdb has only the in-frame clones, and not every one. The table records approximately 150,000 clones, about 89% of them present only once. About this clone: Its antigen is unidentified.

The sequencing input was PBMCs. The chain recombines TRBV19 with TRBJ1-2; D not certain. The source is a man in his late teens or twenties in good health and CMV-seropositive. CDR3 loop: CASLNPSTANYGYTF. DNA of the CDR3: TGTGCCAGTCTAAATCCCTCGACTGCTAACTATGGCTACACCTTC.